The 24 T cell receptor beta chains below all came from one sample that was sequenced in a study of blood T cell repertoires in COVID-19. The assay was immunoSEQ multiplex PCR, and TCRdb's table has in-frame clones only and misses some. The repertoire has approximately 240,000 clones, around 82% of them found once; the top ten carry roughly 4.9%. The sequenced sample was peripheral blood. These receptors were obtained from a woman older than 75 with active or convalescent COVID-19.

V usage is TRBV10-3 and J usage is TRBJ2-5, with 11 bases lining up with TRBD2. With V trimmed by 4 bases and J by 4 bases, 11 bases remained unmatched. This CDR3 contains 17 residues. Per the germline V gene, CDR1 is ENHRY and CDR2 is SYGVKD. CDR3 loop: CAISGAGTSGVGETQYF. DNA of the CDR3: TGTGCCATCAGTGGGGCCGGGACTAGCGGAGTGGGAGAGACCCAGTACTTC.

This clone was picked up a small number of times. CDR3 DNA: TGTGCCAGCAGATCCGGACTAGCGGGAGGGGTATACAATGAGCAGTTCTTC. It codes for CASRSGLAGGVYNEQFF. The chain employs TRBV2 and TRBJ2-1, with 15 bases aligning to TRBD2. Unmatched junction bases numbered 7, after V lost 6 bases and J lost 4 bases. Germline values: CDR1 SNHLY, CDR2 FYNNEI. The CDR3 spans 17 residues.

The chain employs TRBV20-1 and TRBJ1-5, with a tentative D call TRBD1 (5 bases). This CDR3 has 13 residues. V dropped 3 bases and J dropped 9 bases, with 15 bases sitting between them. Germline lookup yields CDR1 DFQATT and CDR2 SNEGSKA (reference sequence). Written as DNA, the CDR3 is TGCAGTGCTAGTTTAGGCCAGGGTCGGCCCCAGCATTTT. This encodes CSASLGQGRPQHF.

The genes are TRBV28 and TRBJ1-6, with 7 bases lining up with TRBD1. J gave up 5 bases and V 4 bases, and 5 bases lay outside the gene matches. CDR1 is MDHEN, CDR2 SYDVKM, per germline. This CDR3 has 15 amino acids. The DNA of the CDR3 is TGTGCCAGCAGTTCTGGGGACAGAAATAATTCACCCCTCCACTTT. Translating it yields CASSSGDRNNSPLHF.

This clone was counted a single time. In DNA, the CDR3 is TGTGCCAGTAGTATTAGCGACAGACAGGGAAAGGAGTTCTTC. It specifies CASSISDRQGKEFF. V gene TRBV19 combines with J gene TRBJ2-1; 7 bases agree with TRBD1. The CDR3 totals 14 residues. Germline CDR1 is LNHDA and CDR2 is SQIVND (reference sequence). J was trimmed by 14 bases and V by 3 bases; bases with no gene match: 13.

This chain joins TRBV28 and TRBJ1-4; D is perhaps TRBD1 (5 bases). Germline-derived CDR1 and CDR2 are MDHEN and SYDVKM. Trimming cost V 2 bases and J 2 bases, with 6 bases left between them. This CDR3 contains 14 residues. CDR3 protein: CASSLKGTNEKLFF. The CDR3 region has the DNA TGTGCCAGCAGTTTAAAGGGGACTAATGAAAAACTGTTTTTT.

The CDR3 DNA follows: TGTGCCTGGAGTCCTACAGGGGGCAGTGAAAAACTGTTTTTT. It translates to CAWSPTGGSEKLFF. The chain carries TRBV30 and TRBJ1-4; TRBD1 matches 9 bases. Germline V CDR1 and CDR2: GTSNPN, SVGIG (reference sequence). The CDR3 has 14 amino acids. V lost 2 bases, J lost 7 bases, and 5 bases stayed unmatched.

The chain employs TRBV11-2 and TRBJ1-5; the D gene is possibly TRBD1 (6 bases). Germline assignment: CDR1 SGHAT and CDR2 FQNNGV. V lost 5 bases to trimming and J lost 6 bases, with 14 bases between them. CDR3 length: 14 amino acids. The DNA of the CDR3 is TGTGCCAGCAGCGCCCGTGGGGGCGCTCAGCCCCAGCATTTT. Encoded protein: CASSARGGAQPQHF.

The chain is built from TRBV20-1 and TRBJ1-1; possible D gene TRBD1, 5 bases. Germline CDR1 reads DFQATT; CDR2 reads SNEGSKA (reference sequence). The CDR3 covers 13 residues. Trimming took off 3 bases at V and 7 bases at J, with 15 bases between the two ends. The CDR3 loop reads CSASRGRNVEAFF. CDR3 sequence (DNA): TGCAGTGCTAGTAGGGGCAGGAACGTTGAAGCTTTCTTT.

This clone has a single count. The chain couples TRBV24-1 to TRBJ2-3; 7 bases fit TRBD1. There are 17 residues in the CDR3. J lost 2 bases, V lost 0 bases, and 7 bases had no gene match. Germline V gene data show CDR1 as KGHDR and CDR2 as SFDVKD. The chain's CDR3 is CATSDLQTGAYTDTQYF. In nucleotides, the CDR3 is TGTGCCACCAGTGATTTGCAAACAGGGGCCTACACAGATACGCAGTATTTT.

The rearrangement links TRBV24-1 to TRBJ2-1; D remains unclear. Deletions cut 7 bases from V and 7 bases from J, with 7 bases between. Germline V gene sequence: CDR1 KGHDR, CDR2 SFDVKD. CDR3 length: 11 residues. The CDR3 loop reads CATRSVNEQFF. The CDR3 DNA is TGTGCCACCAGATCCGTGAATGAGCAGTTCTTC.

The chain combines TRBV5-1 with TRBJ2-1; 10 nucleotides line up with TRBD2. The CDR3 loop spans 16 amino acids. Germline assignment: CDR1 SGHRS and CDR2 YFSETQ. The V segment lost 0 bases and the J segment 9 bases; nucleotides outside the gene matches: 9. The CDR3 here is CASSLAGASGRGEQFF. The CDR3, as DNA: TGCGCCAGCAGCTTGGCAGGGGCTAGCGGGAGAGGTGAGCAGTTCTTC.

This clone was counted a single time. This chain uses TRBV7-2 with TRBJ1-1; maybe TRBD1 (5 bases). Germline lookup yields CDR1 SGHTA and CDR2 FQGNSA. This CDR3 region has 14 residues. V gave up 1 base and J gave up 2 bases, with 8 bases separating them. The CDR3 protein is CASSLVTGNTEAFF. DNA for the CDR3: TGTGCCAGCAGCTTAGTCACAGGAAACACTGAAGCTTTCTTT.

The chain links TRBV5-1 to TRBJ2-3; 10 nucleotides match TRBD2. The CDR3 runs to 17 residues. J gave up 3 bases and V 4 bases, and 11 bases lay outside the gene matches. CDR1 and CDR2 (germline): SGHRS, YFSETQ. CDR3 nucleotide sequence: TGCGCCAGCAGCCCCCCCCGTAGCGGGGGGCGGACAGATACGCAGTATTTT. Its translation is CASSPPRSGGRTDTQYF.

The rearrangement joins TRBV5-6 to TRBJ2-7, with D possibly TRBD2 on 6 matching bases. Germline lookup yields CDR1 SGHDT and CDR2 YYEEEE. V was pared by 0 bases and J by 0 bases, with 7 bases between. The CDR3 is made up of 14 amino acids. Written as DNA, the CDR3 is TGTGCCAGCAGCTTGGGCGGGAACTCCTACGAGCAGTACTTC. Translated: CASSLGGNSYEQYF.

The V call is TRBV5-8, the J call TRBJ2-7, with D perhaps matching TRBD2 (6 bases). Germline assignment: CDR1 SGHTS and CDR2 YDEGEE. V lost 1 base and J lost 3, with 14 bases in between. The CDR3 has 15 residues. The CDR3 region has the DNA TGTGCCAGCAGCTTGTACACCGGGAGAGACTACGAGCAGTACTTC. Its translation is CASSLYTGRDYEQYF.

The V and J genes are TRBV27 and TRBJ1-1; 9 nucleotides match TRBD1. CDR1 is MNHEY and CDR2 is SMNVEV in the germline V gene (reference sequence). The ends lost 5 bases at V and 10 bases at J; junction bases unmatched: 11. CDR3 size: 14 residues. CDR3: CASSPWDRVGIAFF. CDR3 nucleotides: TGTGCCAGCAGTCCCTGGGACAGGGTCGGGATAGCTTTCTTT.

The chain uses TRBV6-5 and TRBJ2-5; D remains ambiguous. Trimming took off 6 bases at V and 2 bases at J, with 16 bases between the two ends. There are 15 residues in the CDR3. Per the germline V gene, CDR1 is MNHEY and CDR2 is SVGAGI. CDR3 sequence reads: CASRETSPLQETQYF. The DNA of the CDR3 is TGTGCCAGCAGAGAGACATCTCCCCTGCAAGAGACCCAGTACTTC.

V gene TRBV10-3 combines with J gene TRBJ2-3; 11 bases line up with TRBD2. V shed 6 bases, J shed 6 bases, and the junction held 2 bases outside the gene matches. The germline CDR1 and CDR2 sequences are ENHRY and SYGVKD. The CDR3 is 13 residues long. The DNA of the CDR3 is TGTGCCATCAGACTAGCGGGGGAGGATACGCAGTATTTT. Protein: CAIRLAGEDTQYF.

A few counts support this clone. The CDR3 reads CASSFKGVAGRYNEQFF. DNA for the CDR3: TGTGCCAGCAGCTTCAAGGGGGTAGCGGGACGTTACAATGAGCAGTTCTTC. This chain connects TRBV21-1 to TRBJ2-1; the table's TRBD2 call for D was not verified on the DNA. TRBV21-1 is a pseudogene. The CDR3 covers 17 residues.

The chain couples TRBV6-1 to TRBJ2-7, with 10 bases fitting TRBD2. CDR3 size: 18 residues. V gave up 3 bases and J gave up 5 bases; unmatched junction bases: 16. CDR1 and CDR2 from the germline V gene are MNHNS and SASEGT. CDR3 DNA sequence: TGTGCCAGCAGTGAGTTTTCCAGCGGGAGGGCCTATAACCACGAGCAGTACTTC. Amino acids: CASSEFSSGRAYNHEQYF.

The chain is built from TRBV5-1 and TRBJ1-1; no reliable D call. Germline assignment: CDR1 SGHRS and CDR2 YFSETQ. This CDR3 is 14 amino acids long. V lost 4 bases, J lost 1 base, and 11 bases lay in between. The chain's CDR3 is CASSPDPGNTEAFF. The CDR3 coding sequence is TGCGCCAGCAGCCCCGATCCAGGGAACACTGAAGCTTTCTTT.

In this sample, this clone turned up a few times. V is TRBV27 and J is TRBJ1-6; TRBD1 matches at 8 bases. This CDR3 has 14 amino acids. Germline CDR1 MNHEY, CDR2 SMNVEV (reference sequence). J gave up 10 bases and V 5 bases, and 7 bases lay outside the gene matches. CDR3 coding DNA: TGTGCCAGCAGTCCAGGGACAGGAAGATCACCCCTCCACTTT. This encodes CASSPGTGRSPLHF.

To note about this clone: Other DNA sequences in the same sample also yield this CDR3. The chain employs TRBV28 and TRBJ2-2, with 7 bases lining up with TRBD2. The CDR3 is 14 amino acids. The V gene's germline CDR1 is MDHEN and CDR2 SYDVKM. J lost 8 bases, V lost 2 bases, and 5 bases had no gene match. In DNA, the CDR3 is TGTGCCAGCAGTTTAAGACTAGCTTCTGGGGAGCTGTTTTTT. It yields the protein CASSLRLASGELFF.